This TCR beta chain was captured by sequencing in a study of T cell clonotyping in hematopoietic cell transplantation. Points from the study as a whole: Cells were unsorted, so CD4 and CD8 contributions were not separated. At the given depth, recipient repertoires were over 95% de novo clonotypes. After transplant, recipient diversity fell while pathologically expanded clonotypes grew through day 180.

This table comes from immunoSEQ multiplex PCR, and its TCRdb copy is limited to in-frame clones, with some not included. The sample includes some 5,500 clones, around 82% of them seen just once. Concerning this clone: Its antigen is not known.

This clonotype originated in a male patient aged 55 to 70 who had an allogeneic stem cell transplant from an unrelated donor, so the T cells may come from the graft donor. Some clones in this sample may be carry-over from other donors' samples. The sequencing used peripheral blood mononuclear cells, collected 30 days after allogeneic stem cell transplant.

CDR3 nucleotide sequence: TGCAGCGTTGAAGGTAGGGGGCTGGCGGATGGCTACACCTTC. Protein sequence: CSVEGRGLADGYTF. The chain combines TRBV29-1 with TRBJ1-2; 7 bases align to TRBD1. The CDR3 has 14 amino acids. Germline trimming cut 1 base from V and 6 bases from J; bases unmatched to any gene: 8. Germline loops: CDR1 SQVTM, CDR2 ANQGSEA.